The clone carrying this T cell receptor beta chain came up a few times. The CDR3 is 13 amino acids. Germline trimming cut 5 bases from V and 6 bases from J; bases unmatched to any gene: 2. CDR1 and CDR2 (germline): MNHEY, SVGEGT. Produced via immunoSEQ multiplex PCR; TCRdb's table is partial and in-frame only. The table lists about 350,000 clones, about 85% of them singletons. This sample stems from a study of Ad26.COV2.S vaccination and SARS-CoV-2 variants. Specified treatment: about 20 received Ad26.COV2.S at low or high dose, single or two shots; roughly 5 received placebo; per-sample allocation not given. Samples analyzed were those drawn on day 63 after the first vaccine or placebo injection.

The sample was peripheral blood, taken in a trial of Ad26.COV2.S vaccine versus placebo. The J gene is TRBJ1-5, the V gene TRBV6-2 or TRBV6-3; 9 nucleotides match TRBD1. The sequence derives from a person aged 18-60 years who received the Ad26.COV2.S COVID-19 vaccine or a placebo. In DNA, the CDR3 is TGTGCCAGCAGTAAACAGGGGGCTCAGCCCCAGCATTTT. Its translation: CASSKQGAQPQHF.